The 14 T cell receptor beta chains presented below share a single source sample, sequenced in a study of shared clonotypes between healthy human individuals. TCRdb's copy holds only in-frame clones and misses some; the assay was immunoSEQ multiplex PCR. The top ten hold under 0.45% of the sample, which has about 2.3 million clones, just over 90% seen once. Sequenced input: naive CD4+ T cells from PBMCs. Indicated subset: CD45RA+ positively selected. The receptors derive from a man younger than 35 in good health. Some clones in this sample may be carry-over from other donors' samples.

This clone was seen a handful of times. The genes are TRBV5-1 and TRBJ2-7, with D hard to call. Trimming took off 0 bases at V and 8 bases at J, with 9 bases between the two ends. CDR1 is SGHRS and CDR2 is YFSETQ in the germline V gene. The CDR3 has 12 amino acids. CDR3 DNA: TGCGCCAGCAGCTTGGACAGCGTCAAGCAGTACTTC. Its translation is CASSLDSVKQYF.

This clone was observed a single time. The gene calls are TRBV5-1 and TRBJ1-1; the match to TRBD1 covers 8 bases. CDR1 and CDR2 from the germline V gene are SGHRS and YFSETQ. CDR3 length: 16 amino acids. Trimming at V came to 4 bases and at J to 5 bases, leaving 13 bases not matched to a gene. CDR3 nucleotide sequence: TGCGCCAGCAGCAAGACAGGACAGGGATCTTCGACTGAAGCTTTCTTT. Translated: CASSKTGQGSSTEAFF.

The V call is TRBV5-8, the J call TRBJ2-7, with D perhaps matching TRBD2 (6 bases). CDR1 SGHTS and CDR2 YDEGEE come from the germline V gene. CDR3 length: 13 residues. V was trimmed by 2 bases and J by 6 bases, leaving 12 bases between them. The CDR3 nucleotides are TGTGCCAGCAGCTTAATAATGGGGGGCGAGCAGTACTTC. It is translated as CASSLIMGGEQYF.

This CDR3 is CASSIERGGTEAFF. The CDR3 nucleotides read TGTGCCAGCAGTATCGAAAGGGGAGGCACTGAAGCTTTCTTT. This chain uses TRBV27 with TRBJ1-1, with D perhaps matching TRBD1 (5 bases). Germline CDR1 is MNHEY and CDR2 is SMNVEV (reference sequence). V shed 5 bases and J shed 4 bases, with 14 bases lying between them. CDR3 size: 14 residues.

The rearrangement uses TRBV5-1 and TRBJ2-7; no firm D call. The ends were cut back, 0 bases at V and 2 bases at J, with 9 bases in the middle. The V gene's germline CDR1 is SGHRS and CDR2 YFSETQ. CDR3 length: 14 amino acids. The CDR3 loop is CASSLDAGAYEQYF. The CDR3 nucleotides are TGCGCCAGCAGCTTGGATGCTGGGGCCTACGAGCAGTACTTC.

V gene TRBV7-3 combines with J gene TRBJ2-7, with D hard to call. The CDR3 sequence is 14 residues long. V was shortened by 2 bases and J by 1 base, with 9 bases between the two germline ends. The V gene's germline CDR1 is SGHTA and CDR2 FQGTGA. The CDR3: CASSLLPESYEQYF. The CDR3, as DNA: TGTGCCAGCAGCTTACTTCCTGAATCCTACGAGCAGTACTTC.

The CDR3 sequence is CASSRTGTRAGAFF. The CDR3 nucleotides read TGTGCCAGCAGTCGGACCGGGACCCGGGCAGGAGCTTTCTTT. The chain carries TRBV6-5 and TRBJ1-1, with D tentatively TRBD1 (5 bases). The V end lost 5 bases, the J end lost 10 bases, and 20 bases lay between the germline ends. This CDR3 contains 14 residues. CDR1 MNHEY and CDR2 SVGAGI come from the germline V gene.

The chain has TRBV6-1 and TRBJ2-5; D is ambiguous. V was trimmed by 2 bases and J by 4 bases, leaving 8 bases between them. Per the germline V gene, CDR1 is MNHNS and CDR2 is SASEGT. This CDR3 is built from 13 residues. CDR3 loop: CASSEQVGETQYF. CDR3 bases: TGTGCCAGCAGTGAACAGGTGGGAGAGACCCAGTACTTC.

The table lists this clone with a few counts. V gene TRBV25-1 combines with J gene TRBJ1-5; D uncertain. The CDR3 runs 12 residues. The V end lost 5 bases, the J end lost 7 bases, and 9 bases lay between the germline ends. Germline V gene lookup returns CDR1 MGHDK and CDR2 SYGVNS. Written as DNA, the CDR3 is TGTGCCAGCAGTCGCGGATGGCAGCCCCAGCATTTT. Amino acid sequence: CASSRGWQPQHF.

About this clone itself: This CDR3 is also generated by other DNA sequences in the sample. Written as DNA, the CDR3 is TGTGCCAGCAGTTTACTCGGTGAGCAGTTCTTC. Protein: CASSLLGEQFF. The chain has TRBV28 and TRBJ2-1; D is uncertain. V was trimmed by 2 bases and J by 9 bases, leaving 5 bases between them. There are 11 residues in the CDR3. The germline V gene has CDR1 MDHEN and CDR2 SYDVKM. Using reference TRBV28 and TRBJ2-1 for the parts outside the CDR3, the full variable domain is DVKVTQSSRYLVKRTGEKVFLECVQDMDHENMFWYRQDPGLGLRLIYFSYDVKMKEKGDIPEGYSVSREKKERFSLILESASTNQTSMYLCASSLLGEQFFGPGTRLTVL.

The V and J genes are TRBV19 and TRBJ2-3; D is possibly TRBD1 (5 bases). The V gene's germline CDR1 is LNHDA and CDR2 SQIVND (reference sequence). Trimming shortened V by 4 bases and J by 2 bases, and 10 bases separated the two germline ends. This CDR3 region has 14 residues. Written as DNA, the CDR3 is TGTGCCAGTAGTAGAGACAGTCTCACAGATACGCAGTATTTT. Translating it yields CASSRDSLTDTQYF.

The CDR3 here is CASSPRQSSSGNTIYF. The CDR3 DNA is TGCGCCAGCAGCCCTAGACAGTCGAGCTCTGGAAACACCATATATTTT. The gene calls are TRBV5-1 and TRBJ1-3; possibly TRBD1 for D (5 bases). Germline lookup yields CDR1 SGHRS and CDR2 YFSETQ. The CDR3 contains 16 residues. The V and J ends lost 4 bases and 0 bases respectively, with 14 bases between them.

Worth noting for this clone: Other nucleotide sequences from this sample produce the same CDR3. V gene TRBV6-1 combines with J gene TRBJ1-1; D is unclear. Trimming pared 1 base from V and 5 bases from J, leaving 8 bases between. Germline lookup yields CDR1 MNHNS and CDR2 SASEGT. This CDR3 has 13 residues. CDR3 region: CASSEVGETEAFF. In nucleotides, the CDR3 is TGTGCCAGCAGTGAAGTCGGGGAAACTGAAGCTTTCTTT.

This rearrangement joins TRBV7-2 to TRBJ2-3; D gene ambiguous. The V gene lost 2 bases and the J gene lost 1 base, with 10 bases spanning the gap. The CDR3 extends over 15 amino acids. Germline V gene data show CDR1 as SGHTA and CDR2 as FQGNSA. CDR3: CASSLFTIRTDTQYF. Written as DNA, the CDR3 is TGTGCCAGCAGCTTATTTACTATCCGCACAGATACGCAGTATTTT.